The rows below give T cell receptor beta chains drawn from one sample of a study of blood T cells in healthy people across ages. TCRdb re-called the 5' RACE reads with MiXCR, one entry per CDR3 protein. This table holds over 600,000 distinct CDR3 sequences, 35% to 60% found once. The specimen sequenced was blood. The receptors come from an elderly man in good health. Each CDR3 is given with its conserved first and last residue. A D gene is named only where the DNA matches it firmly. Clone size, where shown, is once, few, many, or a class for clones that have expanded.

>many|TRBJ2-7|TRBV11-3|.
TGTGCCAGCAGCTTAGAGGTGGACCTCGAGCAGTACTTC
CASSLEVDLEQYF
>.|TRBJ2-7|TRBV28|.
TGTGCCAGCATCCCAGCGCGTCTTTCTTGGGGCGAGCAGTACTTC
CASIPARLSWGEQYF
>few|TRBJ2-7|TRBV10-3|TRBD1
TGTGCCATCAGTCCCGGACAGGGCTCCTACGAGCAGTACTTC
CAISPGQGSYEQYF
>many|TRBJ2-3|TRBV5-1|.
TGTGCCAGCAGCAGCGTTAGCACAGATACGCAGTATTTT
CASSSVSTDTQYF
>.|TRBJ2-1|TRBV5-5|.
TGTGCCAGCAGCTTTGGGGTTTTGAACAATGAGCAGTTCTTC
CASSFGVLNNEQFF
>.|TRBJ2-1|TRBV15|TRBD2
TGTGCCACCAGCAGAGACCTAGCGGGAGGCTACAATGAGCAGTTCTTC
CATSRDLAGGYNEQFF
>.|TRBJ1-1|TRBV6-1|.
TGTGCCAGCATCCCGACAGTTGACACTGAAGCTTTCTTT
CASIPTVDTEAFF
>.|TRBJ1-2|TRBV24-1|.
TGTGCCACCAGTGACGCCAACTATGGCTACACCTTC
CATSDANYGYTF
>few|TRBJ1-5|TRBV5-5|.
TGTGCCAGCAGCTATCGGACAAATAGCAATCAGCCCCAGCATTTT
CASSYRTNSNQPQHF
>.|TRBJ2-2|TRBV12-3/TRBV12-4|TRBD1
TGTGCCAGCAGTTTAGCGACAGGGGTGAACACCGGGGAGTTGTTTTTT
CASSLATGVNTGELFF
>few|TRBJ2-3|TRBV4-2|.
TGTGCCAGCAGGCCAGGTGGTCTGGGCACAGATACGCAGTATTTT
CASRPGGLGTDTQYF
>.|TRBJ2-7|TRBV20-1|TRBD2
TGCAGTGCTAGAGTCGGGACTAGCGACTACGAGCAGTACTTC
CSARVGTSDYEQYF
>.|TRBJ1-3|TRBV12-5|.
TGTGCTAGTGGTTGGACGACGGAGCAAACACACTCTGGAAACACCATATATTTT
CASGWTTEQTHSGNTIYF
>.|TRBJ2-4|TRBV5-1|TRBD2
TGCGCCAGCAGCTCGGTAGCGGGAGGCCTAGCCAAAAACATTCAGTACTTC
CASSSVAGGLAKNIQYF
>few|TRBJ1-5|TRBV20-1|TRBD1
TGCAGTGCTAGAGTGTCAGGGGGAGACAATCAGCCCCAGCATTTT
CSARVSGGDNQPQHF
>few|TRBJ2-3|TRBV5-1|TRBD1
TGCGCCAGCGGACAGGGTAGTGTGACAGATACGCAGTATTTT
CASGQGSVTDTQYF
>.|TRBJ2-5|TRBV5-1|.
TGCGCCAGCAGCGCCTTGGGCGGGGGCCGAGAGACCCAGTACTTC
CASSALGGGRETQYF
>few|TRBJ2-7|TRBV20-1|.
TGCAGTGCCCAACGTATTTTGACCGGTATTAGCTCCTACGAGCAGTACTTC
CSAQRILTGISSYEQYF
>.|TRBJ2-1|TRBV6-5|TRBD2
TGTGCCAGCAGTTCTAAGCGGGACCTCCCCCGCAGTGAGCAGTTCTTC
CASSSKRDLPRSEQFF
>.|TRBJ1-2|TRBV28|.
TGTGCCAGCAGTTCAGAGGGGGACGGCTACACCTTC
CASSSEGDGYTF